Below, 6 T cell receptor beta chains from the same sample are listed, as sequenced in a study of shared clonotypes between healthy human individuals. Assay used: immunoSEQ multiplex PCR; TCRdb lists only in-frame clones, some missing. The sample lists about 230,000 clones; just over 65% were seen once. The sequencing sample was made of memory CD4+ T cells sorted from blood. Subset in this sample: CD45RA-negative fraction. The receptors stem from a man under 40 in good health.

There are a few counts of this clone. J is TRBJ2-1 and V is TRBV2; D is ambiguous. Per the germline V gene, CDR1 is SNHLY and CDR2 is FYNNEI. The CDR3 extends over 15 amino acids. V lost 0 bases, J lost 7 bases, and 13 bases lay in between. This CDR3 reads CASSEALWGRNEQFF. The CDR3 coding sequence is TGTGCCAGCAGTGAAGCCCTCTGGGGAAGAAATGAGCAGTTCTTC.

This clone appeared a few times. V and J are TRBV6-5 and TRBJ1-2, with 8 bases aligning to TRBD1. The CDR3 has 14 amino acids. With V trimmed by 2 bases and J by 7 bases, 6 bases remained unmatched. CDR1 and CDR2 from the germline V gene are MNHEY and SVGAGI. The CDR3 loop is CASSYGQGAGGYTF. DNA of the CDR3: TGTGCCAGCAGTTACGGCCAGGGGGCTGGTGGCTACACCTTC.

The chain recombines TRBV28 with TRBJ2-3, with TRBD2 matching over 11 bases. Germline CDR1 MDHEN, CDR2 SYDVKM. CDR3 size: 16 residues. Trimming removed 4 bases from V and 2 bases from J; junction bases left unmatched: 5. CDR3 loop: CASSSPGLAVTDTQYF. CDR3 nucleotides: TGTGCCAGCAGTTCCCCGGGACTAGCGGTCACAGATACGCAGTATTTT.

This clone was counted at least ten times. The genes are TRBV10-3 and TRBJ1-1, with TRBD1 as a possible D gene (6 bases). V dropped 4 bases and J dropped 1 base, with 13 bases sitting between them. This CDR3 region has 15 residues. CDR1 and CDR2 from the germline V gene are ENHRY and SYGVKD. CDR3 DNA sequence: TGTGCCATCAGTGTGGCAGGGGACCAGAACACTGAAGCTTTCTTT. Amino acids: CAISVAGDQNTEAFF.

This sequence joins TRBV10-3 and TRBJ2-3; TRBD1 is a possible D gene (5 bases). Between the trimmed V and J ends, which lost 0 bases and 2 bases, there was a span of 12 bases. The CDR3 loop spans 16 amino acids. CDR1 ENHRY and CDR2 SYGVKD come from the germline V gene. This CDR3 is CAISESDKYATDTQYF. In DNA, the CDR3 is TGTGCCATCAGTGAGTCGGACAAGTACGCCACAGATACGCAGTATTTT.

This clone occurred a few times. The rearrangement joins TRBV5-1 to TRBJ1-2, with 8 bases matching TRBD1. Germline CDR1 SGHRS, CDR2 YFSETQ. The CDR3 has 14 amino acids. Trimming took 3 bases from V and 6 from J; bases not matched to a gene: 7. Here the CDR3 reads CASSYGQGVNGYTF. The CDR3 DNA is TGCGCCAGCAGCTACGGACAGGGAGTGAATGGCTACACCTTC.